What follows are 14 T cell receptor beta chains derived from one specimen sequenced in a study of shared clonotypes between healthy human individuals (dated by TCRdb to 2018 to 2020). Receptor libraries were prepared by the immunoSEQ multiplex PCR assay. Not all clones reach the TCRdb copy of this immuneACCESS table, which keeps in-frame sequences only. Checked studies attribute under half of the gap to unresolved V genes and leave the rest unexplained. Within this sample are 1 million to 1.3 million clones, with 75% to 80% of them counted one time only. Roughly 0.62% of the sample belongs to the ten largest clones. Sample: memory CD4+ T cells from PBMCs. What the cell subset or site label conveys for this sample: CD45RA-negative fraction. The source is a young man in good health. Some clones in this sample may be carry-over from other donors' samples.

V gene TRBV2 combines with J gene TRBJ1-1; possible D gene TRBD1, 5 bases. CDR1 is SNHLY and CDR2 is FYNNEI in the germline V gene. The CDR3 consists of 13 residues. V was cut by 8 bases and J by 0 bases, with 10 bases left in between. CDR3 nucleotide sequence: TGTGCCAGCGGGGCCATGCTGAACACTGAAGCTTTCTTT. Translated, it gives CASGAMLNTEAFF.

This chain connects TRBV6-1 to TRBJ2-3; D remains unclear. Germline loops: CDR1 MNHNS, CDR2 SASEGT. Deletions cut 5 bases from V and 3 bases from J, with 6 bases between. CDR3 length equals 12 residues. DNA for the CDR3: TGTGCCAGCAGTTTCGGAACAGATACGCAGTATTTT. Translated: CASSFGTDTQYF.

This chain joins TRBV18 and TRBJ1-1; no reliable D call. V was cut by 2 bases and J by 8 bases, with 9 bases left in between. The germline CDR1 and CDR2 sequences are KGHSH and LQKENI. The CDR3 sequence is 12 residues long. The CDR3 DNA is TGTGCCAGCTCACCAGGAAATCCAGAAGCTTTCTTT. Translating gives CASSPGNPEAFF.

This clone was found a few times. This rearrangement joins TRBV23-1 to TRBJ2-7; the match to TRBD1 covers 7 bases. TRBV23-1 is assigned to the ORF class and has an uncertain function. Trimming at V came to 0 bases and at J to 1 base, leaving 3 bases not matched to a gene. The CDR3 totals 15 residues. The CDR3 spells CASSQSGRGSYEQYF. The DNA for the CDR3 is TGCGCCAGCAGTCAATCAGGCAGGGGGTCCTACGAGCAGTACTTC.

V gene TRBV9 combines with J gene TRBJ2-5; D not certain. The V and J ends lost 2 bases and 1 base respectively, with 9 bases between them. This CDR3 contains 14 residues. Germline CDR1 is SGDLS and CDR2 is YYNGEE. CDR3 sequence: CASSVLGTQETQYF. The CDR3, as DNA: TGTGCCAGCAGCGTTTTGGGCACCCAAGAGACCCAGTACTTC.

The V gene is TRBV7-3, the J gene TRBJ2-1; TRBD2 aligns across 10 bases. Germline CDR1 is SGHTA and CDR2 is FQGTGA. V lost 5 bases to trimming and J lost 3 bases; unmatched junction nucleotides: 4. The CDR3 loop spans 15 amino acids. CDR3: CASSPTSGIYNEQFF. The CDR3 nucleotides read TGTGCCAGCAGCCCTACTAGCGGGATCTACAATGAGCAGTTCTTC.

The CDR3 spells CASSPVTSGTYNEQFF. The DNA of the CDR3 is TGTGCCAGCTCACCGGTCACTAGCGGGACTTACAATGAGCAGTTCTTC. V is TRBV18 and J is TRBJ2-1, with TRBD2 identical over 10 bases. Trimming cost V 3 bases and J 4 bases; bases outside gene matches: 6. Germline CDR1 and CDR2: KGHSH and LQKENI. The CDR3 sequence is 16 residues long. The variable domain in full, completed from reference TRBV18 and TRBJ2-1, reads NAGVMQNPRHLVRRRGQEARLRCSPMKGHSHVYWYRQLPEEGLKFMVYLQKENIIDESGMPKERFSAEFPKEGPSILRIQQVVRGDSAAYFCASSPVTSGTYNEQFFGPGTRLTVL.

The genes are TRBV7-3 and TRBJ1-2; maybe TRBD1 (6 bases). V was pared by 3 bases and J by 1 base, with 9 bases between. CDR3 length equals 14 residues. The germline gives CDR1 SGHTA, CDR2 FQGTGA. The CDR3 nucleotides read TGTGCCAGCAGCTTGGACAGCCTTAACTATGGCTACACCTTC. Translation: CASSLDSLNYGYTF.

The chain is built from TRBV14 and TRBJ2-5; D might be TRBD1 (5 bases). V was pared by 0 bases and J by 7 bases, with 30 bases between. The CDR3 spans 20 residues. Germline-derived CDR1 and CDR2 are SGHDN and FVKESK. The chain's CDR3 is CASSQEKVKGSQPAVWTQYF. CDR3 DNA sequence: TGTGCCAGCAGCCAAGAAAAAGTTAAGGGGTCTCAACCTGCTGTGTGGACCCAGTACTTC. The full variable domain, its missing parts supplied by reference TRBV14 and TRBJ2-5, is EAGVTQFPSHSVIEKGQTVTLRCDPISGHDNLYWYRRVMGKEIKFLLHFVKESKQDESGMPNNRFLAERTGGTYSTLKVQPAELEDSGVYFCASSQEKVKGSQPAVWTQYFGPGTRLLVL.

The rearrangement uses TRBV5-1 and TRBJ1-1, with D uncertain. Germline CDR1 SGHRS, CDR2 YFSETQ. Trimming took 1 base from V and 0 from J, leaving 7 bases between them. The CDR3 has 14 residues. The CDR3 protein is CASSLLALNTEAFF. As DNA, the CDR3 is TGCGCCAGCAGCTTGTTGGCCCTGAACACTGAAGCTTTCTTT.

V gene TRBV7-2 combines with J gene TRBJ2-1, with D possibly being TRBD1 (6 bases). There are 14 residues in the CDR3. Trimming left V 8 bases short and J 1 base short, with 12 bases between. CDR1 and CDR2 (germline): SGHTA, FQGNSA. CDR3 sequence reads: CASLPQGSYNEQFF. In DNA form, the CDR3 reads TGTGCCAGCTTACCTCAGGGGTCCTACAATGAGCAGTTCTTC.

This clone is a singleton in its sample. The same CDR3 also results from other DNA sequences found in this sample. CDR3 protein: CASSFLAGDSYEQYF. The CDR3 DNA follows: TGCGCCAGCAGCTTCCTAGCGGGGGACTCCTACGAGCAGTACTTC. This sequence joins TRBV5-1 and TRBJ2-7; 10 positions match TRBD2. CDR1 is SGHRS and CDR2 is YFSETQ in the germline V gene. Germline trimming cut 2 bases from V and 0 bases from J; bases unmatched to any gene: 2. This CDR3 has 15 amino acids.

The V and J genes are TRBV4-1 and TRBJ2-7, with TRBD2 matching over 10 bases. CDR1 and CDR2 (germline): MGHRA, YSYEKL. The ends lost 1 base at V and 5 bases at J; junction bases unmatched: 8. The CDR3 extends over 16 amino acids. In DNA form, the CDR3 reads TGCGCCAGCAGCCAAGGTGTGCTAGCGGGAGCCCACGAGCAGTACTTC. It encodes CASSQGVLAGAHEQYF.

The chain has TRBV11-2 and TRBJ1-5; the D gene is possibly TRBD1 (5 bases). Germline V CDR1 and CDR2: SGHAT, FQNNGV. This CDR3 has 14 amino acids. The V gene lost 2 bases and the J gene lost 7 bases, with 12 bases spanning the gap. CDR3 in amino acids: CASSLQGLDQPQHF. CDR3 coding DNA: TGTGCCAGCAGCTTACAGGGATTGGACCAGCCCCAGCATTTT.